This passage covers 19 T cell receptor beta chains from one sample sequenced in a study of blood T cell repertoires in COVID-19. Sequencing used immunoSEQ multiplex PCR; TCRdb keeps in-frame clones, though not all of them. The sample includes 150,000 to 160,000 clones, roughly nine tenths of them seen just once. The material sequenced was peripheral blood. Receptor source: a woman in her seventies with acute or convalescent COVID-19.

The chain joins TRBV19 to TRBJ1-1; 8 bases are shared with TRBD1. The J segment lost 6 bases and the V segment lost 3 bases, leaving 6 bases of the junction unmatched. Germline assignment: CDR1 LNHDA and CDR2 SQIVND (reference sequence). This CDR3 spans 14 amino acids. This CDR3 is CASSISQGAPEAFF. The CDR3 region has the DNA TGTGCCAGTAGTATTTCGCAGGGGGCCCCTGAAGCTTTCTTT.

A single count supports this clone. The V gene is TRBV2, the J gene TRBJ1-1; maybe TRBD1 (6 bases). The CDR3 is made up of 10 amino acids. Trimming took 8 bases from V and 8 from J, leaving 9 bases between them. The germline V gene has CDR1 SNHLY and CDR2 FYNNEI. DNA of the CDR3: TGTGCCAGCGGAGACAGGGAAGCTTTCTTT. Translation: CASGDREAFF.

This clone was counted a single time. This sequence joins TRBV7-9 and TRBJ1-1; D is undetermined. Trimming stripped 5 bases from V and 5 bases from J, with 12 bases between. Per germline, CDR1 SEHNR and CDR2 FQNEAQ (reference sequence). CDR3 length: 13 amino acids. CDR3 sequence: CASSPLEGTEAFF. As DNA, the CDR3 is TGTGCCAGCAGCCCCCTCGAGGGAACTGAAGCTTTCTTT.

The rearrangement links TRBV29-1 to TRBJ1-2; 9 bases agree with TRBD1. This CDR3 spans 13 amino acids. Unmatched junction bases numbered 7, after V lost 6 bases and J lost 5 bases. CDR1 and CDR2 from the germline V gene are SQVTM and ANQGSEA. CDR3 in amino acids: CSVRDRENYGYTF. Written as DNA, the CDR3 is TGCAGCGTCCGGGACAGGGAAAATTATGGCTACACCTTC. The variable domain in full, completed from reference TRBV29-1 and TRBJ1-2, reads SAVISQKPSRDICQRGTSLTIQCQVDSQVTMMFWYRQQPGQSLTLIATANQGSEATYESGFVIDKFPISRPNLTFSTLTVSNMSPEDSSIYLCSVRDRENYGYTFGSGTRLTVV.

This clone occurred a few times. Other nucleotide sequences from this sample produce the same CDR3. V and J are TRBV7-9 and TRBJ1-5; no reliable D call. CDR1 is SEHNR and CDR2 is FQNEAQ in the germline V gene (reference sequence). Trimming left V 1 base short and J 5 bases short, with 6 bases between. The CDR3 totals 13 residues. The CDR3 region has the DNA TGTGCCAGCAGCTTAGGAGGGTATCAGCCCCAGCATTTT. The encoded protein is CASSLGGYQPQHF.

This clone showed up just once. The chain uses TRBV27 and TRBJ1-2, with D perhaps matching TRBD1 (6 bases). There are 14 residues in the CDR3. V gave up 7 bases and J gave up 2 bases, with 14 bases separating them. Germline values: CDR1 MNHEY, CDR2 SMNVEV (reference sequence). This chain's CDR3 is CASTSGGRNYGYTF. CDR3 sequence (DNA): TGTGCCAGCACCTCGGGGGGGCGGAACTATGGCTACACCTTC.

The V and J genes are TRBV6-1 and TRBJ1-4, with D perhaps TRBD1 (6 bases). The CDR3 runs 16 residues. The V end lost 6 bases, the J end lost 8 bases, and 22 bases lay between the germline ends. The germline V gene encodes CDR1 MNHNS and CDR2 SASEGT. CDR3: CASSESGGGPSEKLFF. CDR3 nucleotide sequence: TGTGCCAGCAGCGAAAGCGGGGGGGGGCCCTCGGAAAAACTGTTTTTT.

The chain has TRBV6-5 and TRBJ1-5; D perhaps matches TRBD1 (6 bases). This CDR3 has 14 amino acids. V was cut by 6 bases and J by 5 bases, with 14 bases left in between. Germline CDR1 is MNHEY and CDR2 is SVGAGI. The CDR3 protein is CASSYLQGDQPQHF. DNA of the CDR3: TGTGCCAGCAGCTATCTACAGGGAGATCAGCCCCAGCATTTT.

CDR3 loop: CATQGAGGQWELFF. In nucleotides, the CDR3 is TGTGCCACCCAAGGGGCGGGGGGGCAATGGGAGCTGTTTTTT. This rearrangement joins TRBV28 to TRBJ2-2; 9 bases fit TRBD2. In germline, CDR1 is MDHEN, CDR2 SYDVKM. The CDR3 runs to 14 residues. Losses at the gene ends were 10 bases for V and 9 bases for J; bases not matched to a gene: 12.

The chain combines TRBV6-5 with TRBJ1-6; 7 bases agree with TRBD1. This CDR3 is built from 15 residues. Germline-derived CDR1 and CDR2 are MNHEY and SVGAGI. V lost 2 bases to trimming and J lost 10 bases; unmatched junction nucleotides: 8. The CDR3 region has the DNA TGTGCCAGCAGTTACAGGGGGCTGATTGGATCACCCCTCCACTTT. Its translation: CASSYRGLIGSPLHF.

The V and J genes are TRBV20-1 and TRBJ1-3; 7 positions match TRBD1. With V trimmed by 5 bases and J by 13 bases, 8 bases remained unmatched. Germline V gives CDR1 DFQATT, CDR2 SNEGSKA (reference sequence). This CDR3 is 11 amino acids long. In DNA form, the CDR3 reads TGCAGTGCTCGGGGACAGAAAGGGATATATTTT. It is translated as CSARGQKGIYF.

The J gene is TRBJ2-1, the V gene TRBV7-9, with unresolved D. The CDR3 loop spans 12 amino acids. Germline loops: CDR1 SEHNR, CDR2 FQNEAQ (reference sequence). Deletions cut 3 bases from V and 10 bases from J, with 10 bases between. This chain's CDR3 is CASSFTVGEQFF. Here the CDR3 DNA reads TGTGCCAGCAGCTTTACTGTCGGGGAGCAGTTCTTC.

V usage is TRBV5-5 and J usage is TRBJ2-2; TRBD1 agrees at 7 bases. Unmatched junction bases numbered 13, after V lost 7 bases and J lost 4 bases. This CDR3 has 16 residues. The germline V gene has CDR1 SGHKS and CDR2 YYEKEE (reference sequence). The CDR3 DNA sequence: TGTGCCAGCGCAAGGATGGACAGGACTCGCACCGGGGAGCTGTTTTTT. Protein: CASARMDRTRTGELFF.

This rearrangement joins TRBV4-1 to TRBJ1-1; TRBD1 matches at 8 bases. CDR1 MGHRA and CDR2 YSYEKL come from the germline V gene. This CDR3 is 16 amino acids long. The V and J ends lost 4 bases and 4 bases, in that order; junction bases with no gene match: 11. In DNA form, the CDR3 reads TGCGCCAGCAGCCCTCACGCGGACAGGGTGGGCACTGAAGCTTTCTTT. As protein: CASSPHADRVGTEAFF.

The rearrangement uses TRBV18 and TRBJ1-3, with TRBD1 matching 8 bases. The ends lost 2 bases at V and 1 base at J; junction bases unmatched: 10. Germline CDR1 KGHSH, CDR2 LQKENI. The CDR3 is 18 amino acids. This chain's CDR3 is CASSPSLQGTGSGNTIYF. CDR3 nucleotides: TGTGCCAGCTCACCATCACTCCAAGGGACAGGTTCTGGAAACACCATATATTTT.

This clone showed up just a few times. J is TRBJ1-5 and V is TRBV10-1; D call uncertain. The CDR3 contains 15 residues. Between the trimmed V and J ends, which lost 2 bases and 5 bases, there was a span of 13 bases. Per the germline V gene, CDR1 is WNHNN and CDR2 is SYGVQD (reference sequence). DNA of the CDR3: TGCGCCAGCAGTGAGAACTGCATTCCGGATCAGCCCCAGCATTTT. Amino acid sequence: CASSENCIPDQPQHF.

This chain links TRBV6-6 with TRBJ2-2; 10 positions match TRBD1. The CDR3 totals 18 residues. V was pared by 6 bases and J by 5 bases, with 15 bases of the junction left unmatched. CDR1 is MNHNY, CDR2 SVGAGI, per germline (reference sequence). CDR3: CASSRLMIGTGETGELFF. The CDR3 DNA follows: TGTGCCAGCAGCCGATTAATGATCGGGACAGGGGAAACCGGGGAGCTGTTTTTT.

The rearrangement links TRBV3-1 (or the pseudogene TRBV3-2) to TRBJ1-2, with 11 nucleotides matching TRBD1. This CDR3 contains 16 residues. Unmatched junction bases numbered 9, after V lost 1 base and J lost 8 bases. Per the germline V gene, CDR1 is LGHDT and CDR2 is YNNKEL (reference sequence). The CDR3 is CASSQGTGGIFGGYTF. The CDR3 bases are TGTGCCAGCAGCCAAGGGACAGGGGGCATTTTTGGGGGCTACACCTTC.

This clone was seen a handful of times. The rearrangement uses TRBV6-5 and TRBJ1-1; no definite D call. This CDR3 region has 13 residues. The germline CDR1 and CDR2 sequences are MNHEY and SVGAGI. With 6 bases removed from V and 1 base from J, the gap between germline ends came to 9 bases. CDR3 amino acids: CASSRGRNTEAFF. The CDR3 DNA reads as TGTGCCAGCAGCCGCGGGAGGAACACTGAAGCTTTCTTT.